The 2 T cell receptor beta chains below come from one sample, sequenced in a study of beta chain features in type 1 diabetes. Every bit of the isolated RNA underwent reverse transcription, so sequencing read expressed TCRB transcripts. Sequenced by immunoSEQ multiplex PCR; TCRdb stores in-frame clones only, minus some. The table lists 120,000 to 150,000 clones, under 60% of them singletons, with under 0.45% in the top ten. Sequencing was done on a sample of Tregs from blood. The receptor set was obtained from a man between 18 and 29 years old in good health.

The CDR3 loop reads CASSLPTYEQYF. The DNA for the CDR3 is TGTGCCAGCAGTTTACCCACCTACGAGCAGTACTTC. The gene calls are TRBV28 and TRBJ2-7, with no clear D. CDR3 size: 12 residues. Trimming removed 2 bases from V and 2 bases from J, with 4 bases in between. The V gene's germline CDR1 is MDHEN and CDR2 SYDVKM.

This chain links TRBV7-6 with TRBJ2-2; no clear D gene. The CDR3 totals 13 residues. The germline V and J ends were trimmed by 5 bases and 5 bases, with 9 bases remaining between them. Per germline, CDR1 SGHVS and CDR2 FNYEAQ. CDR3 DNA sequence: TGTGCCAGCAGCGACGTGAGGACCGGGGAGCTGTTTTTT. Protein: CASSDVRTGELFF.